A selection of T cell receptor beta chains follows, all from one sample in a study of shared clonotypes between healthy human individuals. Measured with immunoSEQ multiplex PCR; TCRdb has only the in-frame clones, and not every one. The top ten clones hold about 13% of a sample with some 530,000 clones, 65% to 85% of them seen once. The sequencing input was PBMCs. Source of these receptors: a middle-aged woman in good health. Some clones in this sample may be carry-over from other donors' samples. Each CDR3 is given with its conserved first and last residue. A D gene is named only where the DNA matches it firmly. The size field is filled for only some rows; it gives once, few, many or a size class.

v_gene	j_gene	d_gene	abundance	CDR3aa	CDR3nt
TRBV25-1	TRBJ2-7	NA	NA	CASSEQGYEQYF	TGTGCCAGCAGCGAACAGGGTTACGAGCAGTACTTC
TRBV27	TRBJ2-2	NA	NA	CASTHGGPGELFF	TGTGCCAGCACCCATGGAGGCCCCGGGGAGCTGTTTTTT
TRBV4-3	TRBJ2-7	NA	few	CASSQGNEQYF	TGCGCCAGCAGCCAAGGGAATGAGCAGTACTTC
TRBV7-3	TRBJ2-7	NA	NA	CASSDRLVHSYEQYF	TGTGCCAGCAGCGACCGTCTAGTCCACTCCTACGAGCAGTACTTC
TRBV14	TRBJ1-1	NA	few	CASSQDRDPF	TGTGCCAGCAGCCAAGATCGGGACCCCTTT
TRBV4-2	TRBJ2-7	TRBD2	NA	CASSQSLAGGSYEQYF	TGTGCCAGCAGCCAATCCCTAGCGGGAGGCTCCTACGAGCAGTACTTC
TRBV7-8	TRBJ2-2	NA	once	CASSFSMGTGELFF	TGTGCCAGCAGCTTTTCCATGGGCACCGGGGAGCTGTTTTTT
TRBV11-2	TRBJ2-7	NA	NA	CASSLEGGAGGTEQYF	TGTGCCAGCAGCTTAGAGGGCGGGGCAGGGGGAACCGAGCAGTACTTC
TRBV27	TRBJ1-2	NA	NA	CASRYSGNNYGYTF	TGTGCCAGCAGATATTCCGGGAATAACTATGGCTACACCTTC
TRBV11-3	TRBJ2-1	TRBD2	many	CASSPRRGSGNEQFF	TGTGCCAGCAGCCCCCGTCGCGGGAGCGGTAATGAGCAGTTCTTC
TRBV28	TRBJ2-1	TRBD2	NA	CASSFGGSGNEQFF	TGTGCCAGCAGTTTCGGGGGGAGTGGGAATGAGCAGTTCTTC
TRBV9	TRBJ2-1	NA	NA	CASSVGGVNNEQFF	TGTGCCAGCAGCGTAGGGGGGGTAAACAATGAGCAGTTCTTC
TRBV2	TRBJ1-2	TRBD1	once	CASSVRTGTYGYTF	TGTGCCAGCAGTGTTAGGACAGGGACCTATGGCTACACCTTC
TRBV7-9	TRBJ1-1	NA	few	CASRPRDDGGAFF	TGTGCCAGCAGACCCCGTGACGACGGCGGAGCTTTCTTT
TRBV4-2	TRBJ1-5	TRBD1	NA	CASSQESRGIRQPQHF	TGTGCCAGCAGCCAAGAAAGCAGGGGGATTCGGCAGCCCCAGCATTTT
TRBV4-1	TRBJ2-2	TRBD2	NA	CASARLAGTGELFF	TGCGCCAGCGCGAGGCTAGCGGGGACCGGGGAGCTGTTTTTT
TRBV29-1	TRBJ2-3	NA	NA	CSVYSHSGFTDTQYF	TGCAGCGTTTACTCTCATAGCGGCTTCACAGATACGCAGTATTTT
TRBV5-4	TRBJ2-7	TRBD2	NA	CASSLLAGAMASYEQYF	TGTGCCAGCAGCTTGCTAGCGGGAGCAATGGCCTCCTACGAGCAGTACTTC
TRBV7-2	TRBJ2-7	NA	once	CASSPGGGLLSYEQYF	TGTGCCAGCAGCCCGGGCGGCGGCCTTCTTTCCTACGAGCAGTACTTC
TRBV7-6	TRBJ2-1	TRBD1	NA	CASSFLQGVYNEQFF	TGTGCCAGCAGCTTCTTACAGGGGGTCTACAATGAGCAGTTCTTC
TRBV28	TRBJ2-5	NA	once	CASSFFEGETQYF	TGTGCCAGCAGTTTTTTTGAGGGGGAGACCCAGTACTTC
TRBV27	TRBJ1-2	NA	once	CASVMGWGYTF	TGTGCCAGCGTAATGGGGTGGGGCTACACCTTC
TRBV19	TRBJ1-1	NA	NA	CASSILDSRGEAFF	TGTGCCAGTAGTATACTGGACAGCCGGGGTGAAGCTTTCTTT
TRBV5-1	TRBJ1-2	NA	NA	CASSPPGTSVGYTF	TGCGCCAGCAGCCCACCAGGGACCTCCGTAGGCTACACCTTC
TRBV19	TRBJ1-5	NA	NA	CASSKAGGSNQPQHF	TGTGCCAGTAGTAAGGCAGGCGGAAGCAATCAGCCCCAGCATTTT
TRBV28	TRBJ1-1	NA	NA	CASSLTGGTEAFF	TGTGCCAGCAGTTTAACCGGGGGCACTGAAGCTTTCTTT
TRBV6-5	TRBJ2-1	TRBD2	NA	CASRGVASGYNEQFF	TGTGCCAGCAGGGGTGTGGCTAGCGGCTACAATGAGCAGTTCTTC
TRBV6-6	TRBJ2-3	TRBD2	NA	CASRTSGRTDTQYF	TGTGCAAGCAGAACTAGCGGGAGGACAGATACGCAGTACTTT
TRBV7-2	TRBJ2-7	TRBD1	NA	CASSISTGGRAYEQYF	TGTGCCAGCAGCATTAGCACAGGGGGACGTGCCTACGAGCAGTACTTC
TRBV7-8	TRBJ2-5	TRBD1	NA	CASSFGTGGETQYF	TGTGCCAGCAGCTTTGGCACAGGGGGAGAGACCCAGTACTTC
TRBV15	TRBJ1-1	NA	NA	CATSRDRPSTEAFF	TGTGCCACCAGCAGAGATAGGCCCAGTACTGAAGCTTTCTTT
TRBV18	TRBJ2-7	TRBD2	NA	CASSGTSGAGEQYF	TGTGCCAGCTCGGGGACTAGCGGGGCCGGTGAGCAGTACTTC
TRBV5-1	TRBJ2-3	NA	few	CASSLSADPSTDTQYF	TGCGCCAGCAGCTTGTCCGCGGATCCTAGCACAGATACGCAGTATTTT
TRBV5-1	TRBJ2-7	TRBD1	NA	CASSLQGADEQYF	TGCGCCAGCAGCTTACAGGGGGCTGACGAGCAGTACTTC
TRBV5-4	TRBJ1-3	TRBD1	few	CATQDRVGAGNTIYF	TGTGCCACCCAGGACAGGGTAGGGGCTGGAAACACCATATATTTT
TRBV4-3	TRBJ1-1	NA	few	CASSHLLRAGTEAFF	TGCGCCAGCAGCCACCTACTGCGTGCGGGCACTGAAGCTTTCTTT
TRBV29-1	TRBJ2-7	NA	few	CSVRYSSYEQYF	TGCAGCGTCCGGTACAGCTCCTACGAGCAGTACTTC
TRBV27	TRBJ1-1	NA	NA	CASTGHINTEAFF	TGTGCCAGCACGGGACATATTAACACTGAAGCTTTCTTT
TRBV19	TRBJ2-5	TRBD2	NA	CASSMAAGRVQETQYF	TGTGCCAGTAGCATGGCCGCCGGGAGGGTACAAGAGACCCAGTACTTC
TRBV9	TRBJ2-1	NA	NA	CASSVDRVLEPPNEQFF	TGTGCCAGCAGCGTAGATAGGGTACTAGAGCCTCCCAATGAGCAGTTCTTC